A selection of T cell receptor beta chains follows, all from one sample in a study of blood T cell repertoires in COVID-19. Some clones are missing from TCRdb's copy, which holds only in-frame ones; the method was immunoSEQ multiplex PCR. The sample consists of some 240,000 clones, 84% of them appearing once. The sample comprised peripheral blood. The receptors were sampled from a woman in her thirties or forties who had recovered from COVID-19. The CDR3 runs from the conserved cysteine through the conserved F or W. Fields, in order: CDR3 length, J gene, V gene, CDR3 protein.

>14|TRBJ2-3|TRBV7-2
CASSFSGAGNTQYF
>15|TRBJ1-6|TRBV2
CASTTYGVGNSPLHF
>14|TRBJ1-4|TRBV11-2
CASSQGQGWEKLFF
>16|TRBJ2-2|TRBV4-1
CASSPRLAGGPGELFF
>13|TRBJ1-6|TRBV30
CAWSSRGNSPLHF
>16|TRBJ1-5|TRBV7-9
CASSLEYQDSNQPQHF
>12|TRBJ1-2|TRBV5-6
CASSLKYRSYTF
>15|TRBJ1-3|TRBV2
CASSLQDFSGNTIYF
>15|TRBJ2-7|TRBV2
CASSERYSYTYEQYF
>16|TRBJ1-4|TRBV28
CASSSPREKTNEKLFF
>15|TRBJ1-5|TRBV10-1
CASSESPGMGQPQHF
>15|TRBJ2-7|TRBV5-1
CASSPYRDRGYEQYF
>15|TRBJ1-2|TRBV4-1
CASSQTGGNDYGYTF
>16|TRBJ1-6|TRBV20-1
CSASQGTQGGNSPLHF
>14|TRBJ2-3|TRBV7-9
CASSSPQSTDTQYF
>15|TRBJ2-2|TRBV18
CASSPLSGVDGELFF
>14|TRBJ1-2|TRBV19
CASIPGQGNYGYTF
>13|TRBJ1-1|TRBV12-5
CASGSTGGTEAFF
>14|TRBJ2-6|TRBV18
CASTDNSGANVLTF
>11|TRBJ2-2|TRBV24-1
CATSVVGELFF
>18|TRBJ2-1|TRBV5-1
CASSPTGAGGRSYNEQFF
>15|TRBJ2-5|TRBV5-4
CASSLPTGAGETQYF
>14|TRBJ1-2|TRBV27
CASSFSGTSTRYTF
>16|TRBJ1-4|TRBV19
CASSIGRDRGYEKLFF
>17|TRBJ2-5|TRBV28
CASSFVGTGPSGWTQYF
>14|TRBJ2-3|TRBV10-1
CASTASGNVGTQYF
>13|TRBJ2-3|TRBV11-2
CASSPEAPDTQYF
>16|TRBJ2-3|TRBV5-4
CASSLMTSGGSDTQYF
>13|TRBJ1-1|TRBV6-6
CASSKPRDTEAFF
>15|TRBJ2-1|TRBV5-1
CASSLGAVSYNEQFF
>18|TRBJ2-2|TRBV7-2
CASSPNAPGQGNTGELFF
>14|TRBJ1-1|TRBV3-1/TRBV3-2
CASSQAGKDTEAFF
>16|TRBJ2-2|TRBV24-1
CATSDSGGGETGELFF
>12|TRBJ2-7|TRBV2
CASSEGEGEQYF
>14|TRBJ1-3|TRBV6-5
CASRQQGPGNTIYF
>15|TRBJ2-5|TRBV6-1
CASSEGQLYQETQYF
>15|TRBJ1-4|TRBV11-1
CASSLEGTGDLKLFF
>16|TRBJ1-2|TRBV4-2
CASSQGQDRGGYGYTF
>14|TRBJ1-4|TRBV28
CASSPAGDAEKLFF
>15|TRBJ1-4|TRBV19
CASSPQQGPFEKLFF
>16|TRBJ2-7|TRBV6-1
CASSGRVAAGPYEQYF
>16|TRBJ2-1|TRBV5-1
CASSPRDSVNYNEQFF
>12|TRBJ2-3|TRBV7-2
CASSHPSGGQYF
>14|TRBJ1-5|TRBV4-1
CASSRGNSNQPQHF
>13|TRBJ1-1|TRBV2
CASSGDSNTEAFF
>12|TRBJ2-2|TRBV2
CASSELTGELFF
>15|TRBJ2-1|TRBV24-1
CATSDPGVTMNEQFF
>12|TRBJ2-7|TRBV29-1
CSVLTPSYEQYF
>11|TRBJ2-3|TRBV30
CAWSAADTQYF
>13|TRBJ1-2|TRBV5-6
CASSQTGPVGYTF
>14|TRBJ1-1|TRBV7-2
CASSLDNRATEAFF
>14|TRBJ2-5|TRBV5-1
CASSSGTGKETQYF
>12|TRBJ2-7|TRBV2
CASERETYEQYF
>16|TRBJ2-2|TRBV5-1
CASSLRPGAFTGELFF
>14|TRBJ2-3|TRBV3-1/TRBV3-2
CASSGRVRTDTQYF